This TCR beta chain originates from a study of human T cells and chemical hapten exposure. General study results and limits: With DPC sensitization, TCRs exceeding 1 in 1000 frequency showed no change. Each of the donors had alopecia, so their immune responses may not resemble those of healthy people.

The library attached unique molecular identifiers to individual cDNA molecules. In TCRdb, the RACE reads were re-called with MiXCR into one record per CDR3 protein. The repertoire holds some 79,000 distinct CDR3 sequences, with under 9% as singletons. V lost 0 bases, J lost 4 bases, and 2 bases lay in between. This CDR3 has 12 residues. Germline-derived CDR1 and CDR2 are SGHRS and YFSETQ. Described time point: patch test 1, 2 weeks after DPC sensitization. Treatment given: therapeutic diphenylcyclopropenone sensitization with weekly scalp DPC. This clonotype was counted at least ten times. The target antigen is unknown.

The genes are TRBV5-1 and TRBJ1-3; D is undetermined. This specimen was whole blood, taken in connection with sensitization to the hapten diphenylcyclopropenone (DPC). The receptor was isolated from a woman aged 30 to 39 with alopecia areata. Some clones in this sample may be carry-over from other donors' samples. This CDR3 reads CASSLEGNTIYF. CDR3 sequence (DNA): TGCGCCAGCAGCTTGGAAGGAAACACCATATATTTT.